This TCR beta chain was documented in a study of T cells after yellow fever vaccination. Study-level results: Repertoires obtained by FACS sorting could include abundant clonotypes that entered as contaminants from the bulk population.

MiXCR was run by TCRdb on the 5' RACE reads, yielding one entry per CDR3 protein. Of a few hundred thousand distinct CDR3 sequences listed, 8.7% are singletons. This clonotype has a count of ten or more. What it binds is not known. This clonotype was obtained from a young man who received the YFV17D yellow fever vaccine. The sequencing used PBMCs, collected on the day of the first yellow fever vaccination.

This CDR3 reads CASSLLRTIATNEKLFF. The CDR3 DNA reads as TGTGCCAGCAGCTTATTACGCACTATTGCAACTAATGAAAAACTGTTTTTT. The chain has TRBV7-9 and TRBJ1-4; no clear D gene. The germline gives CDR1 SEHNR, CDR2 FQNEAQ (reference sequence). The CDR3 covers 17 residues. The V and J ends lost 2 bases and 0 bases respectively, with 13 bases between them.